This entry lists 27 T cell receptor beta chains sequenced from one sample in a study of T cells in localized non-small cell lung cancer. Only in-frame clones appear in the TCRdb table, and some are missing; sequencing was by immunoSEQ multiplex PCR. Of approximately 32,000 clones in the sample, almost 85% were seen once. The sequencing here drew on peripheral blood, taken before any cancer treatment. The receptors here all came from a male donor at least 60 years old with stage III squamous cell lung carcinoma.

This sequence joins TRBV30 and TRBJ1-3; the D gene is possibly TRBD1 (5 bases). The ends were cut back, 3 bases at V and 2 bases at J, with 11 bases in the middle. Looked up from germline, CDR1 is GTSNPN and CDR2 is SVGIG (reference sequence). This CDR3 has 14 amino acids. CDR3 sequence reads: CAWRAKGAGNTIYF. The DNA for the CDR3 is TGTGCCTGGAGAGCCAAAGGGGCTGGAAACACCATATATTTT.

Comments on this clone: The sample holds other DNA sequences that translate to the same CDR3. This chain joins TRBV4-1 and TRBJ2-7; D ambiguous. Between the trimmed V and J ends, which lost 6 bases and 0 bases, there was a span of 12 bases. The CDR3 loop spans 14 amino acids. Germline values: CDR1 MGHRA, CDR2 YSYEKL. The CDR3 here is CASSRTLSSYEQYF. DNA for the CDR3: TGCGCCAGCAGTCGTACCCTCAGCTCCTACGAGCAGTACTTC.

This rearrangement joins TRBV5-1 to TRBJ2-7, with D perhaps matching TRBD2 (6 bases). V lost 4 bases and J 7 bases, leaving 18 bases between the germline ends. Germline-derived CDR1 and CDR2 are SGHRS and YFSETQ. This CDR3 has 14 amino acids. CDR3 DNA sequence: TGCGCCAGCAGCACGGGACTCTCCGTCTATGAGCAGTACTTC. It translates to CASSTGLSVYEQYF.

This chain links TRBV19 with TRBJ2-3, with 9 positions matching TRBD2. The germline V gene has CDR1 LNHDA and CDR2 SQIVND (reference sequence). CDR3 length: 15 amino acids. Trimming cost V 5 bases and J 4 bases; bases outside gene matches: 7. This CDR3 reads CASSPDSGSADTQYF. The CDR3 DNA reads TGTGCCAGTAGTCCCGATAGCGGGAGCGCAGATACGCAGTATTTT.

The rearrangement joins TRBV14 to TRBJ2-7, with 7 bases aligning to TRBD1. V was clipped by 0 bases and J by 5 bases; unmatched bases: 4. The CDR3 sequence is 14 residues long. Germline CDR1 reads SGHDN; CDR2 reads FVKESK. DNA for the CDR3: TGTGCCAGCAGCCAAGATGACAGGGCCAACGAGCAGTACTTC. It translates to CASSQDDRANEQYF.

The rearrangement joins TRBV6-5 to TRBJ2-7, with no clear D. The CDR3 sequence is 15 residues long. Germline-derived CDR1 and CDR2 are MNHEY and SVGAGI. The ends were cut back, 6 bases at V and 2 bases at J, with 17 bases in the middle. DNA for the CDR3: TGTGCCAGCAGCCCAGACGGATCCTTCCCCTACGAGCAGTACTTC. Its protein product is CASSPDGSFPYEQYF.

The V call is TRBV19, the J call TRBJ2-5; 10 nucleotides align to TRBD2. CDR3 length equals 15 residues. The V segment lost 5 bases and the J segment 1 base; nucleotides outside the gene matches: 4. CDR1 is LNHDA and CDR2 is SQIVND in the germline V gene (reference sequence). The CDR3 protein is CASSLAGGRQETQYF. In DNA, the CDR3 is TGTGCCAGTAGTTTAGCGGGGGGCCGCCAAGAGACCCAGTACTTC. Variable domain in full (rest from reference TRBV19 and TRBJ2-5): DGGITQSPKYLFRKEGQNVTLSCEQNLNHDAMYWYRQDPGQGLRLIYYSQIVNDFQKGDIAEGYSVSREKKESFPLTVTSAQKNPTAFYLCASSLAGGRQETQYFGPGTRLLVL.

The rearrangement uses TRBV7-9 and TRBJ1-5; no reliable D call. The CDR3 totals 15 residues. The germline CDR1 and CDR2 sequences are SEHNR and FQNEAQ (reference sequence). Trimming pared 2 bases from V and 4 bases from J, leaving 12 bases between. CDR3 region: CASSLSLAPNQPQHF. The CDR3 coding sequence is TGTGCCAGCAGCTTATCGCTGGCACCGAATCAGCCCCAGCATTTT.

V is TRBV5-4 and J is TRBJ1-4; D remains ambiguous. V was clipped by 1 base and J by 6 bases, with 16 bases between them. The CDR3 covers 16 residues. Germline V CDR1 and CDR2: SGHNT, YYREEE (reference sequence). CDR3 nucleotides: TGTGCCAGCAGCTTGCGCTCGTCGGGTGAGGATGAAAAACTGTTTTTT. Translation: CASSLRSSGEDEKLFF.

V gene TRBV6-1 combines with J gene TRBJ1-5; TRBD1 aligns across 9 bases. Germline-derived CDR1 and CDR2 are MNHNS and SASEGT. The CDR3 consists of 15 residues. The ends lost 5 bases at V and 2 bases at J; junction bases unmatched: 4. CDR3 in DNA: TGTGCCAGCAGTTCGCGACAGGGGGGCAATCAGCCCCAGCATTTT. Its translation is CASSSRQGGNQPQHF.

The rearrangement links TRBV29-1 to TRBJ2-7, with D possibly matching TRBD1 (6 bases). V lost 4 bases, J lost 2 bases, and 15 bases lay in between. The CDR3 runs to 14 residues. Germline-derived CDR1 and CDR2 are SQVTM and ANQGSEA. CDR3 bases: TGCAGCGTTGGATTTACGGGACAACCCTACGAGCAGTACTTC. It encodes CSVGFTGQPYEQYF.

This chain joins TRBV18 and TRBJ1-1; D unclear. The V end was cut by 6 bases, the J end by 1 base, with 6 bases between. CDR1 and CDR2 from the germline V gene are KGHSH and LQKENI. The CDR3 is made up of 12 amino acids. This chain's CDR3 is CASSPRNTEAFF. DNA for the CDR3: TGTGCCAGCTCCCCCAGGAACACTGAAGCTTTCTTT.

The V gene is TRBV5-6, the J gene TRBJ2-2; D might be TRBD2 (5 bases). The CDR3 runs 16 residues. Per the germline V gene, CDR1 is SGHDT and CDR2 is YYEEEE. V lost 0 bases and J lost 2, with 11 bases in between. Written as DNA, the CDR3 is TGTGCCAGCAGCTTGGATCTAGCAGAAAACACCGGGGAGCTGTTTTTT. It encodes CASSLDLAENTGELFF.

CDR3 amino acids: CASSLSGQGNTEAFF. The CDR3 nucleotides read TGTGCCAGCAGCTTATCGGGACAGGGGAACACTGAAGCTTTCTTT. The chain employs TRBV13 and TRBJ1-1; 9 nucleotides align to TRBD1. CDR3 size: 15 residues. Trimming removed 2 bases from V and 1 base from J; junction bases left unmatched: 2. In germline, CDR1 is PRHDT, CDR2 FYEKMQ (reference sequence).

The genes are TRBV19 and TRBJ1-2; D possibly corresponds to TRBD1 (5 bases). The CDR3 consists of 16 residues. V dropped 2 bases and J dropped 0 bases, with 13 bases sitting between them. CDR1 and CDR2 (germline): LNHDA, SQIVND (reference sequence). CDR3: CASSITRQGSNYGYTF. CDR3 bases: TGTGCCAGTAGTATAACACGGCAGGGCTCTAACTATGGCTACACCTTC.

CDR3 sequence (DNA): TGTGCCAGCAGACAGACAACAGGATCCGAGACCCAGTACTTC. Translating gives CASRQTTGSETQYF. The V gene is TRBV6-6, the J gene TRBJ2-5, with a weak D call TRBD1 (5 bases). In germline, CDR1 is MNHNY, CDR2 SVGAGI (reference sequence). The CDR3 contains 14 residues. V was clipped by 6 bases and J by 5 bases, with 16 bases between them.

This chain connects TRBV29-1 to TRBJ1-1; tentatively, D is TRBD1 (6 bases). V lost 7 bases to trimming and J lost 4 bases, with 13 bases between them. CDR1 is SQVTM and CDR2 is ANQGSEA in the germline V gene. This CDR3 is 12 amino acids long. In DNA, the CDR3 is TGCAGCGGGAGGGGGGCAGGCACTGAAGCTTTCTTT. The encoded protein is CSGRGAGTEAFF.

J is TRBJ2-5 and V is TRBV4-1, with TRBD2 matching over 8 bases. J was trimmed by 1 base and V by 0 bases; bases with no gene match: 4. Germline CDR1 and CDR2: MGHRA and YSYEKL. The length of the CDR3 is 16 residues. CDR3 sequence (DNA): TGCGCCAGCAGCCAAGATTTACGGGAGGGCCAAGAGACCCAGTACTTC. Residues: CASSQDLREGQETQYF.

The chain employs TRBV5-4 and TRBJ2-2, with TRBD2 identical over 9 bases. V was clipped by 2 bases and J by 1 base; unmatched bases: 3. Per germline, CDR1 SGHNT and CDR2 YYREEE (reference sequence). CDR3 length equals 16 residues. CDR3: CASSLRAGGNTGELFF. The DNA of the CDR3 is TGTGCCAGCAGCTTACGAGCGGGAGGGAACACCGGGGAGCTGTTTTTT.

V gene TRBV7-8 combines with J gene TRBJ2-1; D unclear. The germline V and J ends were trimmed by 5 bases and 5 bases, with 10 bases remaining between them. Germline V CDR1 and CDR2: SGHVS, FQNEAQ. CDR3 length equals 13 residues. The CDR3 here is CASSIGPDNEQFF. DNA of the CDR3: TGTGCCAGCAGCATCGGACCCGACAATGAGCAGTTCTTC.

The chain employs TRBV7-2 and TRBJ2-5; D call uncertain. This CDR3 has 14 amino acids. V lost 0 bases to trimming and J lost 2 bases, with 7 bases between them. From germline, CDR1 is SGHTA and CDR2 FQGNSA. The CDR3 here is CASSLALGQETQYF. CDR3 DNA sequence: TGTGCCAGCAGCTTAGCGTTAGGGCAAGAGACCCAGTACTTC.

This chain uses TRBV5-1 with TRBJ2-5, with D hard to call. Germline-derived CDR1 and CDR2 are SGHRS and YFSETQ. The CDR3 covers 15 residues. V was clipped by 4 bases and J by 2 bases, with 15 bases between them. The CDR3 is CASSPAQSPQETQYF. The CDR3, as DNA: TGCGCCAGCAGCCCGGCCCAGAGTCCTCAAGAGACCCAGTACTTC. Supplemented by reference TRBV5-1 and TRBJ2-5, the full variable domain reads KAGVTQTPRYLIKTRGQQVTLSCSPISGHRSVSWYQQTPGQGLQFLFEYFSETQRNKGNFPGRFSGRQFSNSRSEMNVSTLELGDSALYLCASSPAQSPQETQYFGPGTRLLVL.

The CDR3 DNA reads TGTGCCAGCAGCCGGACAACCGTCGGGGGAGAGACCCAGTACTTC. Translating it yields CASSRTTVGGETQYF. This sequence joins TRBV7-7 and TRBJ2-5, with D perhaps matching TRBD2 (6 bases). CDR1 and CDR2 (germline): SSHAT, FNYEAQ (reference sequence). The CDR3 covers 15 residues. Deletions cut 5 bases from V and 4 bases from J, with 17 bases between.

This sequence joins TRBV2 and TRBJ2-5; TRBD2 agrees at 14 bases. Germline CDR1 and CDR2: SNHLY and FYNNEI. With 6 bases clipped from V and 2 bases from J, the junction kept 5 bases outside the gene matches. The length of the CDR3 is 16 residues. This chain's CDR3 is CASRETSGGGQETQYF. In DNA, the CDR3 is TGTGCCAGCAGGGAGACTAGCGGGGGGGGTCAAGAGACCCAGTACTTC.

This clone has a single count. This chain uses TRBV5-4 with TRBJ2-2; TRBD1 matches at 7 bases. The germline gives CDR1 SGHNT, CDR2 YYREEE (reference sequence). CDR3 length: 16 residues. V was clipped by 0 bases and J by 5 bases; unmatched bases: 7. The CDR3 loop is CASSLASGTETGELFF. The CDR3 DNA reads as TGTGCCAGCAGCTTGGCTTCCGGGACAGAGACCGGGGAGCTGTTTTTT.

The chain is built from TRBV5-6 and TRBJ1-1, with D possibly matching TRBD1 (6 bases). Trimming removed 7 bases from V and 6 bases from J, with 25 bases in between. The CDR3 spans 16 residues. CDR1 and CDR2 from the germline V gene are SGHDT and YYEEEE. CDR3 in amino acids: CASDPGHKVPRAEAFF. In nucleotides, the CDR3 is TGTGCCAGCGACCCGGGACATAAGGTTCCCCGGGCTGAAGCTTTCTTT.

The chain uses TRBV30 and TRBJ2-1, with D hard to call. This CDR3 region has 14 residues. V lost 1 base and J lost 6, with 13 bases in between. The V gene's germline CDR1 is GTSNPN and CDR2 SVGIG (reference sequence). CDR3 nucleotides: TGTGCCTGGAGTGAGGCAGACCGAAGCAATGAGCAGTTCTTC. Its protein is CAWSEADRSNEQFF.